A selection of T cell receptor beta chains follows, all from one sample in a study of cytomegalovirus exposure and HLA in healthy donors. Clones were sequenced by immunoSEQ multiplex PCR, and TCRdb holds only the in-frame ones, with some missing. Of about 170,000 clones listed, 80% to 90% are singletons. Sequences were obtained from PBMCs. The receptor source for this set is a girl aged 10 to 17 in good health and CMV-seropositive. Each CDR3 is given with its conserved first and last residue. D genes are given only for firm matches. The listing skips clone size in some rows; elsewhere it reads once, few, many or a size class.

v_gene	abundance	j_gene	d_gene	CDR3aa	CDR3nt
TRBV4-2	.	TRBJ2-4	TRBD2	CASSGGSGGAKNIQYF	TGTGCCAGCAGCGGGGGTAGCGGGGGGGCCAAAAACATTCAGTACTTC
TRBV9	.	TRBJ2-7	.	CASSVTDSYEQYF	TGTGCCAGCAGCGTGACAGATTCCTACGAGCAGTACTTC
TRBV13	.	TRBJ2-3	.	CASSCRDFITDTQYF	TGTGCCAGCAGCTGCCGGGACTTCATCACAGATACGCAGTATTTT
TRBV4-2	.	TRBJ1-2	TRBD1	CASSQDFGGQIMGYTF	TGTGCCAGCAGCCAAGATTTTGGGGGACAGATAATGGGCTACACCTTC
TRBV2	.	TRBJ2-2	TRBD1	CASTLDRGTGELFF	TGTGCCAGCACCCTGGACAGGGGCACCGGGGAGCTGTTTTTT
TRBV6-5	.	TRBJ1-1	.	CATRRSLNTEAFF	TGTGCCACGAGGAGGTCTTTGAACACTGAAGCTTTCTTT
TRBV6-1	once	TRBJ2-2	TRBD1	CASSSDRVFSGELFF	TGTGCCAGCAGCTCGGACAGGGTCTTTTCCGGGGAGCTGTTTTTT
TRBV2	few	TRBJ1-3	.	CASSWTFSGNTIYF	TGTGCCAGCAGTTGGACATTCTCTGGAAACACCATATATTTT
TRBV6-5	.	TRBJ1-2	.	CASSYSRAYGYTF	TGTGCCAGCAGTTACTCCAGGGCTTATGGCTACACCTTC
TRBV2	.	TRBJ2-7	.	CASSEGAGAVYEQYF	TGTGCCAGCAGTGAAGGGGCAGGGGCGGTCTACGAGCAGTACTTC
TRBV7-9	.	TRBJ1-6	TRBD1	CASSQPGTGLSNSPLHF	TGTGCCAGCAGCCAGCCGGGGACAGGGCTAAGTAATTCACCCCTCCACTTT
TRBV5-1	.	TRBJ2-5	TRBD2	CASSHSGQETQYF	TGCGCCAGCAGCCATAGCGGGCAAGAGACCCAGTACTTC
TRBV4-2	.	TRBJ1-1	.	CASSQEGGWNTEAFF	TGTGCCAGCAGCCAAGAAGGGGGTTGGAACACTGAAGCTTTCTTT
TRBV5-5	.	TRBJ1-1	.	CASSLAGWVSGTEAFF	TGTGCCAGCAGCTTGGCCGGGTGGGTTTCCGGCACTGAAGCTTTCTTT
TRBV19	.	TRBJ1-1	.	CASSTGVTNTEAFF	TGTGCCAGTAGTACCGGGGTCACGAACACTGAAGCTTTCTTT
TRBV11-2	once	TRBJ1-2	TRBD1	CASYGTGEGYTF	TGTGCCAGTTACGGGACAGGGGAAGGCTACACCTTC
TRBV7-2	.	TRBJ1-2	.	CASGVLRVNYGYTF	TGTGCCAGCGGGGTCTTGAGGGTTAACTATGGCTACACCTTC
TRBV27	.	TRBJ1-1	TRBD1	CASNILRGDTEAFF	TGTGCCAGCAATATACTCAGGGGGGACACTGAAGCTTTCTTT
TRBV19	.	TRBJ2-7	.	CASSPSSILYEQYF	TGTGCCAGTAGTCCTTCCTCCATCCTCTACGAGCAGTACTTC
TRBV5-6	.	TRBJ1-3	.	CASSKAYSGNTIYF	TGTGCCAGCAGTAAAGCCTACTCTGGAAACACCATATATTTT
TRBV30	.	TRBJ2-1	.	CAWSGTARGSNEQFF	TGTGCCTGGAGTGGTACGGCGCGGGGCAGCAATGAGCAGTTCTTC
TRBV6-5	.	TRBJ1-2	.	CASLGASTF	TGTGCCAGCCTGGGGGCGAGCACCTTC
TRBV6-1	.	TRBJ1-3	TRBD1	CASSSSTGIGNTIYF	TGTGCCAGCAGTTCATCGACAGGGATTGGAAACACCATATATTTT
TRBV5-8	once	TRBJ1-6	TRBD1	CASNRDRDNSPLHF	TGTGCCAGCAATCGGGACAGGGATAATTCACCCCTCCACTTT
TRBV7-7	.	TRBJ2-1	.	CASSPDRFALASYNEQFF	TGTGCTAGCAGTCCGGACCGATTTGCGCTAGCCTCCTACAATGAGCAGTTCTTC